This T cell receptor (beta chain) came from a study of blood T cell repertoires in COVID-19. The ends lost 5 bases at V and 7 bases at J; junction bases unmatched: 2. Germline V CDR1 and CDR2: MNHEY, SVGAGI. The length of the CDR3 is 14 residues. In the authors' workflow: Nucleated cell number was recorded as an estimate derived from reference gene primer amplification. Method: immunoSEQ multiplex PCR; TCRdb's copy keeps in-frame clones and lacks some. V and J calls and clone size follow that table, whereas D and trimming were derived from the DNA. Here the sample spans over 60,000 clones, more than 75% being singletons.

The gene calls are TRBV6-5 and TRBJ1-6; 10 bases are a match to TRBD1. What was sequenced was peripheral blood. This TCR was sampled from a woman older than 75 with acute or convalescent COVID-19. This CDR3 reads CASSMTGGNSPLHF. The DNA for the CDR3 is TGTGCCAGCAGTATGACAGGGGGCAATTCACCCCTCCACTTT.